This T cell receptor beta chain was sequenced for a study of blood T cell repertoires in COVID-19 (dated by TCRdb to 2018 to 2021). Context from the whole study: Collaborator samples came from the United States, Italy and Spain and covered acute and convalescent phases of COVID-19. The material from the prospective study consisted of cDNA or gDNA derived from T cells, B-cell-depleted T cells, or PBMCs. The dataset comprised deeply sampled blood TCRbeta repertoires from subjects exposed to, actively infected with, or recovered from COVID-19. The repertoires were made available in a free public database intended to serve as a resource for research on the immune response to SARS-CoV-2. The samples were drawn from two sources: the first 160 participants of the ongoing ImmuneRACE study, and over 950 subjects contributed by 6 global collaborators. Nearly every sample came with metadata listing a de-identified subject ID, COVID-19 status, age in years and sex. Where available, HLA class I and class II types were obtained from metadata supplied by the sample provider rather than from assay-based typing.

Enrolling through a virtual design, the prospective study's participants ranged in age from roughly 18 to 95 years and lived across 20 to 30 United States geographic areas. In the prospective study, cohorts were assigned on the basis of participant-reported clinical history obtained from a screening survey and a study questionnaire. Recovered participants in ImmuneRACE Cohort 3 were defined as having two consecutive negative NP/OP PCR tests, clearance from a healthcare professional, or resolution of symptoms. In the prospective study, whole blood, serum and a nasopharyngeal or oropharyngeal swab were collected from each participant by mobile phlebotomists. Prospective study participants could optionally give additional blood draws and questionnaires over an approximately two-month period. Before DNA extraction, blood samples from the prospective study were shipped at room temperature or frozen.

V is reduced by 5 bases and J by 0 bases, leaving a spacing of 11 bases between them. From its cysteine to its phenylalanine, the CDR3 spans 15 amino acids. Just CDR3 DNA is preserved here, 45 bases in frame from base 1. Looking up the germline V gene yields CDR1 SGHVS and CDR2 FQNEAQ. TCRbeta CDR3 regions were amplified from genomic DNA by means of the immunoSEQ Assay, a bias-controlled multiplex PCR. In the source study's methods: The number of nucleated cells in each sample was estimated from the amplification of reference gene primers within the assay. To quantify the absolute abundance of each unique TCRbeta CDR3 rearrangement, sequence reads were collapsed and filtered. For each sample, productive Simpson clonality was calculated as the square root of Simpson's diversity index over productive rearrangements. Sourced from immuneACCESS, this table was stored by TCRdb with only in-frame sequences that have V and J called. A share of the clones is absent; for the studies checked, an unresolved V gene accounts for under half, and the remainder has no known explanation. That table supplies the V and J calls and clone size; D and trimming were determined from the DNA. Within this sample are 150,000 to 200,000 clones, with around four fifths of them counted one time only. The ten most abundant clones make up around a sixth of the sample.

Paper-wide results and their limitations: How much clinical and demographic metadata was included differed by source and by participant, and the metadata was provided uncurated.

As for this clone: The target of this receptor is not known. Per-nucleotide qualities are absent, and no much larger clonotype sits a single base away.

The sequence is built from TRBV7-8 and TRBJ2-1; confidence is insufficient to name the D gene. The sample consisted of PBMCs or T cells enriched from blood (not recorded which). The sequence was obtained from a woman aged 45-60 years who had recovered from COVID-19. Here the CDR3 is given as CASSETWSSYNEQFF. The DNA is TGTGCCAGCAGCGAGACTTGGAGCTCCTACAATGAGCAGTTCTTC.